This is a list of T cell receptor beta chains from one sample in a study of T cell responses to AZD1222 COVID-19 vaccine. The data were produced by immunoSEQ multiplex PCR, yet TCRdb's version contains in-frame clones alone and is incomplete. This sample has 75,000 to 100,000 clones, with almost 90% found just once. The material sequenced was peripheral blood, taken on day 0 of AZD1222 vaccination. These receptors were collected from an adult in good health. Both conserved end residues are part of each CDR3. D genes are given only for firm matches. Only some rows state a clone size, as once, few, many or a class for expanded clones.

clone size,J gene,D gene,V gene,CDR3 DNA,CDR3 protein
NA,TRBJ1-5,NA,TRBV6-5,TGTGCCAGCAGCCTACTGGCAGACAATCAGCCCCAGCATTTT,CASSLLADNQPQHF
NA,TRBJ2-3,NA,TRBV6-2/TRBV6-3,TGTGCCAGCAGTTGGACCGGGTTGGGAGATACGCAGTATTTT,CASSWTGLGDTQYF
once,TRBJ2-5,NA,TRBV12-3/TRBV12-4,TGTGCCAGCGGTCTCCTAGGGACCCAGTACTTC,CASGLLGTQYF
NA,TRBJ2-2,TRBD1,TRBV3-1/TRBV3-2,TGTGCCAGCAGCCACTCCGGGACAGGAGCGAACACCGGGGAGCTGTTTTTT,CASSHSGTGANTGELFF
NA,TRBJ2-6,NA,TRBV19,TGTGCCAGTAGAGGACAGCTTAACTCTGGGGCCAACGTCCTGACTTTC,CASRGQLNSGANVLTF
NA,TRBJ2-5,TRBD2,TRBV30,TGTGCCTGGAGTGGGGTAGCGGGAGGTTCCCAAGAGACCCAGTACTTC,CAWSGVAGGSQETQYF
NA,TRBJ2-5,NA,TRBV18,TGTGCCAGCTCACCGACGAGGGATGGGGAGACCCAGTACTTC,CASSPTRDGETQYF
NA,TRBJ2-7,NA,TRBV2,TGTGCCAGCAGTGAAGATTACGAGCAGTACTTC,CASSEDYEQYF
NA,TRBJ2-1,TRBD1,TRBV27,TGTGCCAGCCGCCGTGGGGGGACAGGGACCTACAATGAGCAGTTCTTC,CASRRGGTGTYNEQFF
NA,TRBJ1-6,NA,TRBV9,TGTGCCAGCAGCGTTGATGTGCTTACCTATAATTCACCCCTCCACTTT,CASSVDVLTYNSPLHF
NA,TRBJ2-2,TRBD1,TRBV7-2,TGTGCCAGCAGCTCACAGGGGCACACCGGGGAGCTGTTTTTT,CASSSQGHTGELFF
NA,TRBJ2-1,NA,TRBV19,TGTGCCAGTAGTGCCCAGGGGGGAGGCCGGGAGCAGTTCTTC,CASSAQGGGREQFF
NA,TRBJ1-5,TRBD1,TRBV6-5,TGTGCCAGCAGTTGGGGACAGAATAGCAATCAGCCCCAGCATTTT,CASSWGQNSNQPQHF
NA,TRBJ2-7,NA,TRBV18,TGTGCCAGCTCACCACCTAATAAGGAGGCCAGCTCCTACGAGCAGTACTTC,CASSPPNKEASSYEQYF
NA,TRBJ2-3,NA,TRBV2,TGTGCCAGCAGTGATGTCGGGACTGGCACAGATACGCAGTATTTT,CASSDVGTGTDTQYF
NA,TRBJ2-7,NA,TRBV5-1,TGCGCCAGCAGCTTGGGGACGTCTCCCTACGAGCAGTACTTC,CASSLGTSPYEQYF
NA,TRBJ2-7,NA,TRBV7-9,TGTGCCAGCAGCCCAATCGGGACTTTTACCTACGAGCAGTACTTC,CASSPIGTFTYEQYF
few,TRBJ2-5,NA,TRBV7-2,TGTGCCAGCAGCTTATCTCGGGAGACCCAGTACTTC,CASSLSRETQYF
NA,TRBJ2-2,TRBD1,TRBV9,TGTGCCAGCAGCGTCGGGACAGGTCCCCTCGGGGAGCTGTTTTTT,CASSVGTGPLGELFF
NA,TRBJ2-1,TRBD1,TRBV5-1,TGCGCCAGCACCCAGACCGGGACAGGGGGTCGGAATGAGCAGTTCTTC,CASTQTGTGGRNEQFF